A single sample is the source of the 24 T cell receptor beta chains below, sequenced in a study of control samples from healthy donors and cancer patients. Here immunoSEQ multiplex PCR was the method, and the copy in TCRdb shows in-frame clones only, minus some. The sample shows around 120,000 clones, approximately 94% of them seen only once. Material: PBMCs. The receptors were gathered from a man between 50 and 59 years old with head and neck cancer.

This clone was recorded only once. V gene TRBV6-1 combines with J gene TRBJ1-2; D is undetermined. Between the trimmed V and J ends, which lost 1 base and 2 bases, there was a span of 11 bases. The CDR3 runs 15 residues. Germline loops: CDR1 MNHNS, CDR2 SASEGT. The CDR3 DNA is TGTGCCAGCAGTGAAGTTGGGCAGCGGAACTATGGCTACACCTTC. Its translation is CASSEVGQRNYGYTF.

The rearrangement links TRBV27 to TRBJ1-5; 7 positions match TRBD1. CDR3 length: 13 residues. V trimming: 11 bases; J trimming: 6 bases; junction bases outside the gene matches: 10. From germline, CDR1 is MNHEY and CDR2 SMNVEV (reference sequence). The CDR3, as DNA: TGTGCCCCTTTGCGGGACAGTTCTCAGCCCCAGCATTTT. Its protein is CAPLRDSSQPQHF.

This chain connects TRBV3-1 (or the pseudogene TRBV3-2) to TRBJ2-7, with 9 bases identical to TRBD1. Trimming cost V 4 bases and J 4 bases; bases outside gene matches: 5. The CDR3 contains 14 residues. Germline loops: CDR1 LGHDT, CDR2 YNNKEL (reference sequence). In DNA form, the CDR3 reads TGTGCCAGCAGCCCCCGGGACAGGGAGTACGAGCAGTACTTC. Protein: CASSPRDREYEQYF.

J is TRBJ2-1 and V is TRBV10-3; D unresolved. The V end was cut by 8 bases, the J end by 12 bases, with 17 bases between. CDR3 length: 12 amino acids. Germline V gene data show CDR1 as ENHRY and CDR2 as SYGVKD. The CDR3 protein is CAIYDGHARQFF. The CDR3 region has the DNA TGTGCCATCTATGACGGTCACGCCAGGCAGTTCTTC.

The chain uses TRBV5-1 and TRBJ2-7, with TRBD1 matching 7 bases. In germline, CDR1 is SGHRS, CDR2 YFSETQ. This CDR3 has 14 amino acids. With V trimmed by 1 base and J by 1 base, 2 bases remained unmatched. This CDR3 reads CASSLTGASYEQYF. The CDR3 bases are TGCGCCAGCAGCTTGACAGGGGCGTCCTACGAGCAGTACTTC.

This chain links TRBV5-5 with TRBJ1-2; D gene unclear. The CDR3 consists of 14 residues. With 0 bases removed from V and 2 bases from J, the gap between germline ends came to 8 bases. Germline V gene data show CDR1 as SGHKS and CDR2 as YYEKEE (reference sequence). The CDR3 DNA reads as TGTGCCAGCAGCTTGGCCGAGGAGAACTATGGCTACACCTTC. Its translation: CASSLAEENYGYTF.

This chain joins TRBV7-2 and TRBJ2-2; 9 bases line up with TRBD2. The CDR3 length is 15 residues. V gave up 6 bases and J gave up 1 base; unmatched junction bases: 3. CDR1 and CDR2 from the germline V gene are SGHTA and FQGNSA. In DNA, the CDR3 is TGTGCCAGCAGAGGTAGCGGGGGGAACACCGGGGAGCTGTTTTTT. Amino acids: CASRGSGGNTGELFF.

This clone was detected only once. J is TRBJ1-1 and V is TRBV13; TRBD1 agrees at 11 bases. CDR1 is PRHDT and CDR2 is FYEKMQ in the germline V gene (reference sequence). The trim removed 5 bases at V and 5 bases at J, leaving 4 bases unmatched. This CDR3 is built from 14 residues. This chain's CDR3 is CASSLGTGGTEAFF. CDR3 coding DNA: TGTGCCAGCAGCCTGGGGACAGGGGGGACTGAAGCTTTCTTT.

The CDR3 region is CASSITGGPNSPLHF. The DNA for the CDR3 is TGTGCCAGTAGTATTACCGGGGGCCCTAATTCACCCCTCCACTTT. The chain is built from TRBV19 and TRBJ1-6; the D gene is possibly TRBD1 (6 bases). There are 15 residues in the CDR3. Trimming took 3 bases from V and 6 from J, leaving 12 bases between them. The germline V gene encodes CDR1 LNHDA and CDR2 SQIVND (reference sequence).

V usage is TRBV30 and J usage is TRBJ2-1, with TRBD2 identical over 13 bases. CDR1 GTSNPN and CDR2 SVGIG come from the germline V gene (reference sequence). Losses at the gene ends were 3 bases for V and 7 bases for J; bases not matched to a gene: 30. CDR3 size: 23 residues. The CDR3, as DNA: TGTGCCTGGAGCCGCCGGGGACTAGCGGGGACCGATATCCGAGTAGCGGTGAGGAATGAGCAGTTCTTC. This codes for CAWSRRGLAGTDIRVAVRNEQFF.

Written as DNA, the CDR3 is TGTGCCACCAGTGATCCAGGGGCCAGCTCCTACAATGAGCAGTTCTTC. This encodes CATSDPGASSYNEQFF. The chain uses TRBV24-1 and TRBJ2-1; a possible D gene is TRBD1 (6 bases). V lost 3 bases and J 0 bases, leaving 11 bases between the germline ends. The CDR3 totals 16 residues. CDR1 KGHDR and CDR2 SFDVKD come from the germline V gene.

This clone was observed a few times. J is TRBJ2-1 and V is TRBV20-1; no reliable D call. V was shortened by 4 bases and J by 0 bases, with 16 bases between the two germline ends. CDR3 length: 16 amino acids. In germline, CDR1 is DFQATT, CDR2 SNEGSKA (reference sequence). The CDR3 region has the DNA TGCAGTGCTACTGAGGTCTTATTAAGCTCCTACAATGAGCAGTTCTTC. Its translation: CSATEVLLSSYNEQFF.

The chain is built from TRBV28 and TRBJ2-2; no clear D. Germline-derived CDR1 and CDR2 are MDHEN and SYDVKM. The CDR3 spans 15 residues. V lost 5 bases and J 0 bases, leaving 10 bases between the germline ends. The CDR3 nucleotides read TGTGCCAGCAGTCCGTCTCTCCCGAACACCGGGGAGCTGTTTTTT. Its protein is CASSPSLPNTGELFF.

This clone was recorded once. The J gene is TRBJ2-5, the V gene TRBV28; D is perhaps TRBD1 (6 bases). Germline V lookup: CDR1 MDHEN, CDR2 SYDVKM. The ends were cut back, 8 bases at V and 1 base at J, with 8 bases in the middle. The CDR3 loop spans 12 amino acids. CDR3 loop: CASGDTQETQYF. The CDR3 nucleotides are TGTGCCAGCGGGGACACCCAAGAGACCCAGTACTTC.

This chain joins TRBV27 and TRBJ2-3; D is possibly TRBD2 (6 bases). Trimming removed 2 bases at V and 2 bases at J, with 11 bases between. The CDR3 runs to 15 residues. CDR1 is MNHEY, CDR2 SMNVEV, per germline (reference sequence). The CDR3 DNA reads as TGTGCCAGCAGTTTAAGGGCGGGGTCCACAGATACGCAGTATTTT. Its protein product is CASSLRAGSTDTQYF.

The chain employs TRBV21-1 and TRBJ2-7; the table's D call, TRBD1, was not checked against the DNA. TRBV21-1 is termed a pseudogene. This CDR3 region has 17 residues. The DNA for the CDR3 is TGTGCCAGCAGCAAGGGACAGGGGGCGACTATCGGCAACGAGCAGTACTTC. Its protein is CASSKGQGATIGNEQYF.

This sequence joins TRBV7-2 and TRBJ2-6; D is tentatively TRBD1 or TRBD2 (5 bases each). Per the germline V gene, CDR1 is SGHTA and CDR2 is FQGNSA. The CDR3 runs 17 residues. Trimming cost V 4 bases and J 4 bases, with 17 bases left between them. This CDR3 is CASSSGLARVGANVLTF. In nucleotides, the CDR3 is TGTGCCAGCAGCTCGGGGCTAGCCCGCGTCGGGGCCAACGTCCTGACTTTC.

The chain has TRBV5-6 and TRBJ2-3, with D maybe TRBD2 (6 bases). V lost 3 bases to trimming and J lost 5 bases, with 16 bases between them. The germline gives CDR1 SGHDT, CDR2 YYEEEE. CDR3 length equals 15 residues. CDR3 nucleotide sequence: TGTGCCAGCAGCTCCCCGTCGGGGGTCGGAGATACGCAGTATTTT. Amino acid sequence: CASSSPSGVGDTQYF.

The CDR3 spells CASSLVETTDTQYF. The CDR3 DNA sequence: TGTGCCAGCAGCTTAGTAGAAACCACAGATACGCAGTATTTT. The chain combines TRBV7-2 with TRBJ2-3, with D uncertain. Germline V gene lookup returns CDR1 SGHTA and CDR2 FQGNSA. This CDR3 contains 14 residues. Trimming left V 1 base short and J 2 bases short, with 7 bases between.

This chain uses TRBV6-5 with TRBJ1-4, with TRBD1 identical over 12 bases. The CDR3 is made up of 14 amino acids. From germline, CDR1 is MNHEY and CDR2 SVGAGI. With 6 bases clipped from V and 8 bases from J, the junction kept 4 bases outside the gene matches. CDR3 sequence reads: CASRRGTGGEKLFF. The CDR3 DNA reads TGTGCCAGCAGAAGAGGGACAGGGGGCGAAAAACTGTTTTTT.

The chain employs TRBV6-1 and TRBJ1-5; 8 bases align to TRBD1. V was clipped by 3 bases and J by 3 bases; unmatched bases: 10. In germline, CDR1 is MNHNS, CDR2 SASEGT. The length of the CDR3 is 17 residues. The CDR3: CASSDRVRTGNNQPQHF. CDR3 sequence (DNA): TGTGCCAGCAGTGATCGGGTCAGGACAGGGAACAATCAGCCCCAGCATTTT.

The chain employs TRBV6-2 or TRBV6-3 and TRBJ2-1, with 10 bases that match TRBD1. Losses at the gene ends were 0 bases for V and 8 bases for J; bases not matched to a gene: 7. The germline gives CDR1 MNHEY, CDR2 SVGEGT. This CDR3 is 16 amino acids long. In nucleotides, the CDR3 is TGTGCCAGCAGTTACTCGACAGGGGGCGCGACAGATGAGCAGTTCTTC. The encoded protein is CASSYSTGGATDEQFF.

This chain uses TRBV6-5 with TRBJ2-2; D is ambiguous. CDR1 MNHEY and CDR2 SVGAGI come from the germline V gene. The CDR3 covers 13 residues. The V end was cut by 6 bases, the J end by 1 base, with 6 bases between. CDR3 sequence (DNA): TGTGCCAGCAGGCCGGGGAACACCGGGGAGCTGTTTTTT. It yields the protein CASRPGNTGELFF.

The chain couples TRBV5-1 to TRBJ2-2, with 7 bases identical to TRBD1. The CDR3 has 16 residues. Trimming cost V 2 bases and J 4 bases; bases outside gene matches: 8. CDR1 and CDR2 from the germline V gene are SGHRS and YFSETQ. This CDR3 is CASSLVTGHTTGELFF. The CDR3 region has the DNA TGCGCCAGCAGCTTAGTGACAGGGCATACCACCGGGGAGCTGTTTTTT. The full variable domain, in which reference TRBV5-1 and TRBJ2-2 provide the parts outside the CDR3, is KAGVTQTPRYLIKTRGQQVTLSCSPISGHRSVSWYQQTPGQGLQFLFEYFSETQRNKGNFPGRFSGRQFSNSRSEMNVSTLELGDSALYLCASSLVTGHTTGELFFGEGSRLTVL.